These 9 T cell receptor beta chains share one sample of origin, sequenced in a study of response to subunit inactivated influenza vaccine. A single record per CDR3 protein comes from TCRdb applying MiXCR to the RT-PCR reads. Counted here are just over 300,000 distinct CDR3 sequences, 22% occurring once; the ten biggest clones make up approximately 10%. Source: PBMCs from blood, taken approximately 20 months after vaccination. These receptors originate from a man between 50 and 75 years old who received an inactivated influenza vaccine.

The chain carries TRBV11-2 and TRBJ2-3; no reliable D call. Germline loops: CDR1 SGHAT, CDR2 FQNNGV. With 0 bases removed from V and 1 base from J, the gap between germline ends came to 5 bases. The CDR3 length is 14 residues. The CDR3 DNA sequence: TGTGCCAGCAGCTTAGAACCCCGCACAGATACGCAGTATTTT. Its protein is CASSLEPRTDTQYF. The full variable domain, in which reference TRBV11-2 and TRBJ2-3 provide the parts outside the CDR3, is EAGVAQSPRYKIIEKRQSVAFWCNPISGHATLYWYQQILGQGPKLLIQFQNNGVVDDSQLPKDRFSAERLKGVDSTLKIQPAKLEDSAVYLCASSLEPRTDTQYFGPGTRLTVL.

The chain uses TRBV24-1 and TRBJ1-1, with a possible D match to TRBD1 (6 bases). CDR3 length: 13 residues. The V gene's germline CDR1 is KGHDR and CDR2 SFDVKD. V was clipped by 3 bases and J by 5 bases, with 9 bases between them. CDR3: CATSDPTGTEAFF. CDR3 bases: TGTGCCACCAGTGATCCTACAGGGACTGAAGCTTTCTTT.

This chain uses TRBV20-1 with TRBJ2-7, with no clear D. V was cut by 6 bases and J by 3 bases, with 15 bases left in between. Germline CDR1 DFQATT, CDR2 SNEGSKA (reference sequence). CDR3 length: 13 amino acids. DNA of the CDR3: TGCAGTGCAACGTCCCCGGGCAGCTACGAGCAGTACTTC. It is translated as CSATSPGSYEQYF.

This clonotype appeared a few times. The chain uses TRBV20-1 and TRBJ1-5; 7 nucleotides match TRBD1. The CDR3 length is 14 residues. Germline trimming cut 3 bases from V and 4 bases from J; bases unmatched to any gene: 6. The V gene's germline CDR1 is DFQATT and CDR2 SNEGSKA (reference sequence). CDR3 residues: CSASMGQPNQPQHF. The CDR3 bases are TGCAGTGCTAGTATGGGACAGCCAAATCAGCCCCAGCATTTT.

This clonotype was observed a handful of times. The V and J genes are TRBV20-1 and TRBJ2-7; D uncertain. The CDR3 has 11 residues. CDR1 and CDR2 from the germline V gene are DFQATT and SNEGSKA (reference sequence). Trimming stripped 5 bases from V and 3 bases from J, with 8 bases between. CDR3 nucleotides: TGCAGTGCTGGCCGGATCTACGAGCAGTACTTC. Amino acids: CSAGRIYEQYF.

Worth noting for this clonotype: An end of the junction does not agree with germline; a read error may underlie this. The V and J genes are TRBV2 and TRBJ2-1; D call uncertain. The germline gives CDR1 SNHLY, CDR2 FYNNEI. The CDR3 extends over 13 amino acids. CDR3 sequence: CASSEASSVRWLF. As DNA, the CDR3 is TGTGCCAGCAGTGAAGCATCGTCGGTCAGGTGGCTCTTC.

The gene calls are TRBV29-1 and TRBJ2-7; the D gene is possibly TRBD1 (6 bases). The V and J ends lost 7 bases and 4 bases respectively, with 11 bases between them. This CDR3 has 11 amino acids. The germline CDR1 and CDR2 sequences are SQVTM and ANQGSEA. The CDR3 loop reads CSGTQGYEQYF. The DNA for the CDR3 is TGCAGCGGAACACAGGGATACGAGCAGTACTTC.

This chain joins TRBV20-1 and TRBJ2-3; no definite D call. Germline CDR1 is DFQATT and CDR2 is SNEGSKA (reference sequence). The germline V and J ends were trimmed by 3 bases and 0 bases, with 10 bases remaining between them. This CDR3 has 14 amino acids. In DNA, the CDR3 is TGCAGTGCTAGGCGGCCGATTAGCACAGATACGCAGTATTTT. It translates to CSARRPISTDTQYF.

There are a few counts of this clonotype. The chain joins TRBV25-1 to TRBJ2-3, with 9 bases aligning to TRBD1. The CDR3 has 16 amino acids. Germline values: CDR1 MGHDK, CDR2 SYGVNS. V dropped 6 bases and J dropped 5; count of bases not matched to a gene: 12. The CDR3 sequence: CASSPTGGIGGDTQYF. In DNA form, the CDR3 reads TGTGCCAGCAGCCCAACAGGGGGCATAGGCGGAGATACGCAGTATTTT.